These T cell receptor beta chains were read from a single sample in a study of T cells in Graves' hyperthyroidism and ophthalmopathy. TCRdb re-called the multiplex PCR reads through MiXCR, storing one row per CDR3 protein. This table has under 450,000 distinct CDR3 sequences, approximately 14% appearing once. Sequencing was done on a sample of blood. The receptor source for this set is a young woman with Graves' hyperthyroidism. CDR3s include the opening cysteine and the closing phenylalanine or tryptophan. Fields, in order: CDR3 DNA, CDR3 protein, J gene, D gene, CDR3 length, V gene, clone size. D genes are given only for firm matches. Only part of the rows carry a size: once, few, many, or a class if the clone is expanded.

TGCAGTGCTACCGGACTAGCGGGGGACTCCTACGAGCAGTACTTC CSATGLAGDSYEQYF TRBJ2-7 TRBD2 15 TRBV20-1 few
TGTGCCAGCAGTCGCCCGGGACAGGGCTTCGAAAAACTGTTTTTT CASSRPGQGFEKLFF TRBJ1-4 TRBD1 15 TRBV6-1 many
TGCAGTGCTAGCCCCGCCCCGTACTCTGGAAACACCATATATTTT CSASPAPYSGNTIYF TRBJ1-3 NA 15 TRBV20-1 NA
TGTGCCAGCAGTTTCCAACATGTCTACAGGCCGGGACTAGCGGGAACAGATACGCAGTATTTT CASSFQHVYRPGLAGTDTQYF TRBJ2-3 TRBD2 21 TRBV27 many
TGCAGTGCTGCGGGACTAGCGGGAGGTGGGGCCCCCTACGAGCAGTACTTC CSAAGLAGGGAPYEQYF TRBJ2-7 TRBD2 17 TRBV20-1 NA
TGCATTCAAACCGGGACAGTGAACACTGAAGCTTTCTTT CIQTGTVNTEAFF TRBJ1-1 TRBD1 13 TRBV20-1 NA
TGTGCCAGCCAAACCATGGCGGGGCGGGAAAATGAGCAGTTCTTC CASQTMAGRENEQFF TRBJ2-1 NA 15 TRBV18 many
TGTGCCTGGAACCTACACCTCAATCAGCCCCAGCATTTT CAWNLHLNQPQHF TRBJ1-5 NA 13 TRBV30 NA
TGCAGTGCTAGAGGGCTGAGAGCCTACGAGCAGTACTTC CSARGLRAYEQYF TRBJ2-7 NA 13 TRBV20-1 many
TGTGCCAGCAGCCCCAGGCCGACAGATACGCAGTATTTT CASSPRPTDTQYF TRBJ2-3 NA 13 TRBV28 many
TGTGCCAGCAGTCCAGGGTTCTACAATGAGCAGTTCTTC CASSPGFYNEQFF TRBJ2-1 NA 13 TRBV7-3 few
TGTGCCACCAGTGAACAGGGTAAAAACATTCAGTACTTC CATSEQGKNIQYF TRBJ2-4 NA 13 TRBV24-1 few
TGTGCCAGCAGCTCAGGACAGGGGGACAGGGACTACGAGCAGTACTTC CASSSGQGDRDYEQYF TRBJ2-7 TRBD1 16 TRBV7-9 once
TGTGCCAGCAGTTTATCAGTGACCAGGGAGCAGTACTTC CASSLSVTREQYF TRBJ2-7 NA 13 TRBV12-3/TRBV12-4 many
TGTGCCAGCAGCCCGGGACGGGCCCCTCCTCTGGGGGCCAACGTCCTGACTTTC CASSPGRAPPLGANVLTF TRBJ2-6 NA 18 TRBV5-5 NA
TGTGCCAGCAGCTTGGGACAGTTTGACTACACAGATACGCAGTATTTT CASSLGQFDYTDTQYF TRBJ2-3 TRBD1 16 TRBV7-9 many
TGTGCCAGCACCCCCGGGACAGCCCACAATGAGCAGTTCTTC CASTPGTAHNEQFF TRBJ2-1 TRBD1 14 TRBV27 many
TGTGCCAGCGGTCAGGACAATCAGCCCCAGCATTTT CASGQDNQPQHF TRBJ1-5 NA 12 TRBV2 many
TGTGCCAGCAGCCACCTGGTCTCGCCACCCTACGAGCAGTACTTC CASSHLVSPPYEQYF TRBJ2-7 NA 15 TRBV7-9 many